Below are 31 T cell receptor beta chains sequenced from a single sample in a study of blood T cell repertoires in COVID-19. The method was immunoSEQ multiplex PCR; TCRdb's version includes in-frame clones alone and lacks a portion of them. The sample carries over 200,000 clones, 80% to 85% recorded once. Material: peripheral blood. The receptor set was obtained from a human donor in a cohort sampled during active COVID-19.

V and J are TRBV28 and TRBJ1-2; D unresolved. Deletions cut 5 bases from V and 1 base from J, with 11 bases between. This CDR3 region has 14 residues. Germline-derived CDR1 and CDR2 are MDHEN and SYDVKM. The CDR3 coding sequence is TGTGCCAGCAGTCGGTCACCCCGTAACTATGGCTACACCTTC. Translated: CASSRSPRNYGYTF.

The rearrangement joins TRBV18 to TRBJ1-6, with D possibly TRBD1 on 5 matching bases. Per the germline V gene, CDR1 is KGHSH and CDR2 is LQKENI. This CDR3 has 16 amino acids. Between the trimmed V and J ends, which lost 2 bases and 10 bases, there was a span of 18 bases. The DNA of the CDR3 is TGTGCCAGCTCACCAACCGCGGGACCCTCCTCATCACCCCTCCACTTT. Translation gives CASSPTAGPSSSPLHF.

The chain employs TRBV4-2 and TRBJ2-6; possibly TRBD2 for D (6 bases). V was shortened by 3 bases and J by 3 bases, with 18 bases between the two germline ends. The CDR3 runs to 18 residues. Germline V gene lookup returns CDR1 LGHNA and CDR2 YNFKEQ. CDR3 amino acids: CASSHIGAGYGGANVLTF. The CDR3 nucleotides are TGTGCCAGCAGCCATATCGGAGCGGGTTACGGTGGGGCCAACGTCCTGACTTTC.

This sequence joins TRBV24-1 and TRBJ1-1, with D maybe TRBD1 (6 bases). Per the germline V gene, CDR1 is KGHDR and CDR2 is SFDVKD. With 9 bases removed from V and 8 bases from J, the gap between germline ends came to 18 bases. The CDR3 is made up of 13 amino acids. The CDR3 sequence is CATEGQGGAEAFF. CDR3 coding DNA: TGTGCCACCGAGGGGCAAGGGGGTGCGGAAGCTTTCTTT.

V usage is TRBV27 and J usage is TRBJ2-5; 8 bases are a match to TRBD1. After removal of 7 bases from V and 1 base from J, the junction contained 2 bases not matched to a gene. The germline gives CDR1 MNHEY, CDR2 SMNVEV (reference sequence). CDR3 length: 13 residues. CDR3 region: CASNGQGQETQYF. CDR3 nucleotide sequence: TGTGCCAGCAATGGACAGGGCCAAGAGACCCAGTACTTC.

The chain couples TRBV10-3 to TRBJ2-1; 7 bases align to TRBD2. From germline, CDR1 is ENHRY and CDR2 SYGVKD. This CDR3 spans 13 amino acids. The junction had 12 bases not matched to a gene; V was cut back by 11 bases and J by 8 bases. The CDR3 bases are TGTGCCTCTCCGCGGGAGAACAAGGATGAGCAGTTCTTC. Translated: CASPRENKDEQFF.

The rearrangement links TRBV29-1 to TRBJ1-2; D possibly corresponds to TRBD1 (5 bases). There are 12 residues in the CDR3. Germline V CDR1 and CDR2: SQVTM, ANQGSEA. Trimming stripped 0 bases from V and 10 bases from J, with 12 bases between. The CDR3 DNA follows: TGCAGCGTTGAAGATCGGCAGGGCCCCTACACCTTC. Its protein is CSVEDRQGPYTF.

The chain combines TRBV7-2 with TRBJ2-4; maybe TRBD1 (5 bases). This CDR3 spans 16 amino acids. Trimming left V 0 bases short and J 0 bases short, with 9 bases between. Germline loops: CDR1 SGHTA, CDR2 FQGNSA. The CDR3 DNA reads as TGTGCCAGCAGCTTAGCAGGGGCGTTAGCCAAAAACATTCAGTACTTC. Protein: CASSLAGALAKNIQYF.

The CDR3 coding sequence is TGTGCCAGCTCACCCACAGGGGCAAGGGAAAAACTGTTTTTT. Its protein product is CASSPTGAREKLFF. V and J are TRBV18 and TRBJ1-4, with 7 bases fitting TRBD1. The CDR3 has 14 amino acids. V lost 3 bases to trimming and J lost 8 bases; unmatched junction nucleotides: 6. Germline CDR1 and CDR2: KGHSH and LQKENI.

This clone has more than one count but fewer than ten. This sequence joins TRBV27 and TRBJ2-3, with D possibly matching TRBD2 (5 bases). Per the germline V gene, CDR1 is MNHEY and CDR2 is SMNVEV (reference sequence). The CDR3 runs 14 residues. The V gene lost 8 bases and the J gene lost 0 bases, with 12 bases spanning the gap. Written as DNA, the CDR3 is TGTGCCAGCTCCCCGGACTTTAGCACAGATACGCAGTATTTT. It specifies CASSPDFSTDTQYF.

The chain combines TRBV28 with TRBJ1-1; D is uncertain. CDR1 is MDHEN, CDR2 SYDVKM, per germline. This CDR3 spans 15 amino acids. V was clipped by 6 bases and J by 0 bases, with 14 bases between them. CDR3 in amino acids: CASSPPGGMNTEAFF. The CDR3 DNA reads as TGTGCCAGCAGCCCCCCTGGAGGGATGAACACTGAAGCTTTCTTT.

The chain employs TRBV27 and TRBJ2-3; maybe TRBD2 (5 bases). V was pared by 7 bases and J by 0 bases, with 14 bases between. This CDR3 spans 15 amino acids. Germline V lookup: CDR1 MNHEY, CDR2 SMNVEV (reference sequence). CDR3 bases: TGTGCCAGCACGGCCCGGCGGACTAGCACAGATACGCAGTATTTT. Protein: CASTARRTSTDTQYF.

This chain links TRBV6-5 with TRBJ2-7; a possible D gene is TRBD2 (5 bases). V was shortened by 0 bases and J by 0 bases, with 12 bases between the two germline ends. CDR3 length: 16 residues. CDR1 MNHEY and CDR2 SVGAGI come from the germline V gene. The CDR3 DNA reads as TGTGCCAGCAGTTACTCTGTGGGAGTTCCCTCCTACGAGCAGTACTTC. Amino acids: CASSYSVGVPSYEQYF.

The chain has TRBV19 and TRBJ2-7; TRBD1 aligns across 7 bases. CDR1 LNHDA and CDR2 SQIVND come from the germline V gene (reference sequence). This CDR3 spans 14 amino acids. Trimming removed 3 bases from V and 0 bases from J; junction bases left unmatched: 2. The CDR3 region is CASSIGQASYEQYF. CDR3 coding DNA: TGTGCCAGTAGTATCGGACAGGCCTCCTACGAGCAGTACTTC.

This chain links TRBV18 with TRBJ1-1, with 11 nucleotides matching TRBD1. The length of the CDR3 is 15 residues. Trimming at V came to 4 bases and at J to 6 bases, leaving 7 bases not matched to a gene. Germline CDR1 is KGHSH and CDR2 is LQKENI. Written as DNA, the CDR3 is TGTGCCAGCTCACTAACCCGGACAGGGGGCTCTGAAGCTTTCTTT. Amino acids: CASSLTRTGGSEAFF.

Of note for this clone: Other DNA sequences in the same sample also yield this CDR3. The gene calls are TRBV12-3 or TRBV12-4 and TRBJ2-5; 9 bases match TRBD2. This CDR3 is built from 13 residues. J was trimmed by 5 bases and V by 3 bases; bases with no gene match: 1. The CDR3: CASSFSGSETQYF. In DNA form, the CDR3 reads TGTGCCAGCAGTTTTAGCGGGAGTGAGACCCAGTACTTC.

The chain has TRBV19 and TRBJ2-3; a possible D gene is TRBD1 (5 bases). This CDR3 has 17 residues. V was shortened by 4 bases and J by 2 bases, with 19 bases between the two germline ends. Germline lookup yields CDR1 LNHDA and CDR2 SQIVND (reference sequence). The CDR3 loop is CASSTLKGRGSTDTQYF. CDR3 DNA sequence: TGTGCCAGTAGTACCCTAAAGGGGCGCGGTTCCACAGATACGCAGTATTTT.

The chain recombines TRBV29-1 with TRBJ2-3; 8 nucleotides line up with TRBD2. Germline-derived CDR1 and CDR2 are SQVTM and ANQGSEA. There are 16 residues in the CDR3. V was clipped by 7 bases and J by 0 bases; unmatched bases: 12. The CDR3 sequence is CSAGTSRQTSTDTQYF. CDR3 nucleotides: TGCAGCGCCGGGACTAGTCGACAGACTAGCACAGATACGCAGTATTTT.

The chain employs TRBV5-3 and TRBJ2-3, with 7 bases matching TRBD2. TRBV5-3 counts as an open reading frame of uncertain function. This CDR3 spans 15 amino acids. V was clipped by 6 bases and J by 0 bases; unmatched bases: 7. The DNA for the CDR3 is TGTGCCAGAAACTGTGGGGGGGATAGCACAGATACGCAGTATTTT. Residues: CARNCGGDSTDTQYF.

V gene TRBV19 combines with J gene TRBJ1-5; D not resolved. CDR1 LNHDA and CDR2 SQIVND come from the germline V gene (reference sequence). Trimming removed 5 bases from V and 2 bases from J, with 16 bases in between. The CDR3 length is 16 residues. CDR3 in amino acids: CASSQPRRTGNQPQHF. The CDR3 DNA is TGTGCCAGTAGTCAACCCCGCCGGACTGGCAATCAGCCCCAGCATTTT.

The rearrangement uses TRBV5-1 and TRBJ1-2; TRBD1 aligns across 7 bases. Germline V gives CDR1 SGHRS, CDR2 YFSETQ. The V and J ends lost 4 bases and 4 bases, in that order; junction bases with no gene match: 4. The CDR3 has 13 amino acids. The CDR3 protein is CASSQGQSYGYTF. For the CDR3, the DNA is TGCGCCAGCAGCCAGGGACAGAGCTATGGCTACACCTTC.

The DNA for the CDR3 is TGCGCCAGCAGCCAAGTCGGGGTGAACACTGAAGCTTTCTTT. This sequence encodes CASSQVGVNTEAFF. The chain couples TRBV4-1 to TRBJ1-1, with D unresolved. CDR1 and CDR2 from the germline V gene are MGHRA and YSYEKL. This CDR3 has 14 residues. V dropped 1 base and J dropped 0 bases, with 6 bases sitting between them.

This clone appeared once. V is TRBV3-1 (or the pseudogene TRBV3-2) and J is TRBJ1-2; D not resolved. The CDR3 contains 14 residues. The V gene's germline CDR1 is LGHDT and CDR2 YNNKEL (reference sequence). Trimming cost V 4 bases and J 7 bases, with 16 bases left between them. The CDR3 loop is CASSLKGVSAGYTF. CDR3 nucleotides: TGTGCCAGCAGCCTCAAGGGAGTTTCCGCTGGCTACACCTTC.

The rearrangement joins TRBV27 to TRBJ1-1; no clear D gene. Deletions cut 1 base from V and 1 base from J, with 7 bases between. Germline values: CDR1 MNHEY, CDR2 SMNVEV (reference sequence). This CDR3 is built from 14 residues. Here the CDR3 DNA reads TGTGCCAGCAGTTTATTTCGGGGGAACACTGAAGCTTTCTTT. Amino acid sequence: CASSLFRGNTEAFF.

This chain uses TRBV27 with TRBJ1-2; 9 nucleotides match TRBD1. CDR3 length: 16 amino acids. Germline V CDR1 and CDR2: MNHEY, SMNVEV (reference sequence). With 5 bases clipped from V and 9 bases from J, the junction kept 16 bases outside the gene matches. The CDR3 protein is CASSKDRGGPLSSYTF. The CDR3 nucleotides are TGTGCCAGCAGTAAAGACAGGGGGGGGCCCCTTAGTAGCTACACCTTC.

The chain combines TRBV15 with TRBJ2-1, with D maybe TRBD1 (8 bases). The CDR3 totals 15 residues. Germline V gene sequence: CDR1 LNHNV, CDR2 YYDKDF (reference sequence). V was clipped by 2 bases and J by 6 bases, with 14 bases between them. The CDR3 region is CATSRKQGGTNEQFF. CDR3 nucleotide sequence: TGTGCCACCAGCAGAAAACAGGGGGGGACCAATGAGCAGTTCTTC.

This clone was detected once. This chain connects TRBV11-2 to TRBJ1-2; a possible D gene is TRBD1 (6 bases). From germline, CDR1 is SGHAT and CDR2 FQNNGV. The CDR3 loop spans 15 amino acids. V was shortened by 2 bases and J by 3 bases, with 13 bases between the two germline ends. CDR3 residues: CASSLSARGDYGYTF. The CDR3 DNA is TGTGCCAGCAGCTTAAGTGCCAGGGGAGACTATGGCTACACCTTC.

The J gene is TRBJ1-2, the V gene TRBV5-4; 7 nucleotides match TRBD1. The junction had 6 bases not matched to a gene; V was cut back by 4 bases and J by 3 bases. The length of the CDR3 is 14 residues. Per the germline V gene, CDR1 is SGHNT and CDR2 is YYREEE (reference sequence). Written as DNA, the CDR3 is TGTGCCAGCAGCGACGGGCAGGGGGACTATGGCTACACCTTC. Translating it yields CASSDGQGDYGYTF.

The chain employs TRBV29-1 and TRBJ1-4, with 7 bases matching TRBD1. J gave up 5 bases and V 5 bases, and 5 bases lay outside the gene matches. This CDR3 is 13 amino acids long. Germline V CDR1 and CDR2: SQVTM, ANQGSEA. DNA of the CDR3: TGCAGCGTTCAACAGGGGTGGAATGAAAAACTGTTTTTT. Translated: CSVQQGWNEKLFF.

The chain has TRBV9 and TRBJ2-7, with D possibly matching TRBD2 (7 bases). This CDR3 spans 13 amino acids. Per germline, CDR1 SGDLS and CDR2 YYNGEE. V was clipped by 4 bases and J by 4 bases, with 12 bases between them. As DNA, the CDR3 is TGTGCCAGCAGCCCGGCGGGGGCATACGAGCAGTACTTC. Protein product: CASSPAGAYEQYF.

This chain links TRBV27 with TRBJ2-3, with 9 bases fitting TRBD2. V was pared by 3 bases and J by 2 bases, with 6 bases of the junction left unmatched. This CDR3 has 16 residues. In germline, CDR1 is MNHEY, CDR2 SMNVEV (reference sequence). The CDR3 nucleotides are TGTGCCAGCAGTTTCGGGCCTAGCGGGATCACAGATACGCAGTATTTT. Amino acids: CASSFGPSGITDTQYF.